The 20 T cell receptor beta chains below all came from one sample that was sequenced in a study of T-cell memory formation after mild COVID-19. TCRdb used MiXCR to reprocess the 5' RACE reads, holding one entry per CDR3 protein. This table has 500,000 to 550,000 distinct CDR3 sequences, roughly 21% appearing once. Sample: PBMCs or a T cell subset sorted from them (not recorded which). The source is an adult woman who had mild COVID-19 (a few samples of this study predate the infection). Cell type and time point are not known.

V usage is TRBV24-1 and J usage is TRBJ1-5; no clear D. V gave up 4 bases and J gave up 10 bases, with 13 bases separating them. CDR3 size: 13 residues. The germline V gene has CDR1 KGHDR and CDR2 SFDVKD. CDR3 region: CATSDRNLNPQHF. CDR3 sequence (DNA): TGTGCCACCAGTGACCGTAATCTCAACCCCCAGCATTTT.

The V call is TRBV14, the J call TRBJ2-3; tentatively, D is TRBD1 (5 bases). The CDR3 is 15 residues long. The V end lost 1 base, the J end lost 4 bases, and 12 bases lay between the germline ends. In germline, CDR1 is SGHDN, CDR2 FVKESK. The CDR3 loop is CASSQVAGSADTQYF. DNA of the CDR3: TGTGCCAGCAGCCAAGTGGCAGGGTCGGCAGATACGCAGTATTTT. Variable domain in full (rest from reference TRBV14 and TRBJ2-3): EAGVTQFPSHSVIEKGQTVTLRCDPISGHDNLYWYRRVMGKEIKFLLHFVKESKQDESGMPNNRFLAERTGGTYSTLKVQPAELEDSGVYFCASSQVAGSADTQYFGPGTRLTVL.

The V and J genes are TRBV24-1 and TRBJ2-1; D is possibly TRBD1 (5 bases). The germline V and J ends were trimmed by 1 base and 6 bases, with 9 bases remaining between them. Looked up from germline, CDR1 is KGHDR and CDR2 is SFDVKD. This CDR3 spans 14 amino acids. The CDR3 DNA reads TGTGCCACCAGTGATTTTCGGCAGGGCAATGAGCAGTTCTTC. Its protein is CATSDFRQGNEQFF.

The rearrangement uses TRBV9 and TRBJ2-1, with D uncertain. With 0 bases removed from V and 10 bases from J, the gap between germline ends came to 8 bases. This CDR3 region has 12 residues. Per germline, CDR1 SGDLS and CDR2 YYNGEE. The CDR3 reads CASSVAETEQFF. The CDR3 bases are TGTGCCAGCAGCGTAGCGGAAACAGAGCAGTTCTTC.

In this sample, this clonotype turned up a few times. V usage is TRBV5-4 and J usage is TRBJ2-5, with 9 nucleotides matching TRBD2. The CDR3 is 15 residues long. CDR1 and CDR2 (germline): SGHNT, YYREEE (reference sequence). The V and J ends lost 5 bases and 3 bases, in that order; junction bases with no gene match: 8. The CDR3 DNA sequence: TGTGCCAGCAGAAAAGAACTAGCGGGTGAAGAGACCCAGTACTTC. This encodes CASRKELAGEETQYF.

The chain uses TRBV3-1 and TRBJ1-2; D is unclear. CDR1 and CDR2 from the germline V gene are LGHDT and YNNKEL (reference sequence). With 1 base removed from V and 0 bases from J, the gap between germline ends came to 9 bases. The CDR3 covers 15 residues. CDR3 nucleotides: TGTGCCAGCAGCCAAGGGGGTCTTTCTAACTATGGCTACACCTTC. Its protein is CASSQGGLSNYGYTF.

This rearrangement joins TRBV12-3 or TRBV12-4 to TRBJ2-4, with D perhaps matching TRBD2 (6 bases). Trimming removed 5 bases from V and 8 bases from J, with 16 bases in between. This CDR3 comprises 14 residues. CDR3 sequence reads: CASSPWSGGDIQYF. CDR3 DNA sequence: TGTGCCAGCAGTCCCTGGAGCGGAGGGGACATTCAGTACTTC.

The J gene is TRBJ2-1, the V gene TRBV12-3 or TRBV12-4, with D unresolved. V lost 4 bases and J lost 9, with 13 bases in between. This CDR3 contains 13 residues. CDR3 sequence: CASSSRYKIEQFF. The DNA of the CDR3 is TGTGCCAGCAGTTCCCGCTATAAGATTGAGCAGTTCTTC.

The chain uses TRBV5-1 and TRBJ2-5, with TRBD2 matching 8 bases. CDR1 is SGHRS and CDR2 is YFSETQ in the germline V gene. The CDR3 sequence is 15 residues long. Losses at the gene ends were 3 bases for V and 4 bases for J; bases not matched to a gene: 8. CDR3 sequence reads: CASSSAGSGAETQYF. The CDR3 region has the DNA TGCGCCAGCAGCTCCGCTGGTAGCGGGGCAGAGACCCAGTACTTC.

This clonotype was recorded many times. J is TRBJ1-1 and V is TRBV27; the D is unclear. The CDR3 is 14 amino acids. Between the trimmed V and J ends, which lost 5 bases and 0 bases, there was a span of 10 bases. Germline values: CDR1 MNHEY, CDR2 SMNVEV (reference sequence). CDR3 amino acids: CASSPTRLNTEAFF. The CDR3 DNA is TGTGCCAGCAGTCCGACAAGATTGAACACTGAAGCTTTCTTT.

V is TRBV6-5 and J is TRBJ2-1, with 7 bases fitting TRBD2. CDR3 length: 16 residues. The ends lost 0 bases at V and 4 bases at J; junction bases unmatched: 6. Germline V gene lookup returns CDR1 MNHEY and CDR2 SVGAGI. CDR3 loop: CASSYSGGRRYNEQFF. The DNA of the CDR3 is TGTGCCAGCAGTTACTCTGGCGGGAGACGTTACAATGAGCAGTTCTTC.

V usage is TRBV7-9 and J usage is TRBJ2-7, with 7 bases lining up with TRBD2. This CDR3 comprises 15 residues. Germline CDR1 is SEHNR and CDR2 is FQNEAQ (reference sequence). V shed 1 base and J 3 bases; nucleotides not matched to a gene: 6. The CDR3 nucleotides read TGTGCCAGCAGCTTAGGGGTTAGCGGGTACTACGAGCAGTACTTC. Protein sequence: CASSLGVSGYYEQYF.

This clonotype came up many times. The chain employs TRBV29-1 and TRBJ1-2, with D perhaps TRBD1 (6 bases). Germline assignment: CDR1 SQVTM and CDR2 ANQGSEA. Deletions cut 3 bases from V and 5 bases from J, with 10 bases between. The CDR3 sequence is 12 residues long. The CDR3 region is CSVETGAYGYTF. CDR3 DNA: TGCAGCGTTGAGACGGGGGCGTATGGCTACACCTTC.

The V and J genes are TRBV7-9 and TRBJ2-1, with 10 bases that match TRBD2. The CDR3 is 13 amino acids. From germline, CDR1 is SEHNR and CDR2 FQNEAQ (reference sequence). The junction had 3 bases not matched to a gene; V was cut back by 7 bases and J by 6 bases. The CDR3 DNA is TGTGCCAGCAAGGTAGCGGGGGGCAATGAGCAGTTCTTC. Translating gives CASKVAGGNEQFF.

In this sample, this clonotype turned up a few times. V gene TRBV15 combines with J gene TRBJ2-2; 10 bases align to TRBD1. The J segment lost 5 bases and the V segment lost 8 bases, leaving 8 bases of the junction unmatched. In germline, CDR1 is LNHNV, CDR2 YYDKDF (reference sequence). CDR3 length equals 15 residues. The CDR3 DNA reads as TGTGCCACCTCCCCAGACAGGGGGCGGACCGGGGAGCTGTTTTTT. It codes for CATSPDRGRTGELFF.

This clonotype was observed a handful of times. J is TRBJ2-4 and V is TRBV7-2; D unresolved. Trimming removed 1 base at V and 0 bases at J, with 7 bases between. The CDR3 is made up of 15 amino acids. Germline CDR1 reads SGHTA; CDR2 reads FQGNSA. The CDR3 region has the DNA TGTGCCAGCAGCTTAGAGAGATTAGCCAAAAACATTCAGTACTTC. Its protein is CASSLERLAKNIQYF.

The V and J genes are TRBV24-1 and TRBJ2-7, with 7 bases identical to TRBD2. The CDR3 contains 15 residues. Germline-derived CDR1 and CDR2 are KGHDR and SFDVKD. The V segment lost 3 bases and the J segment 2 bases; nucleotides outside the gene matches: 6. The CDR3 DNA sequence: TGTGCCACCAGTGATACCCGGGGGACTACCTACGAGCAGTACTTC. This codes for CATSDTRGTTYEQYF.

The chain has TRBV19 and TRBJ2-3; 7 nucleotides match TRBD1. The CDR3 sequence is 14 residues long. V lost 1 base and J lost 9; bases outside the gene matches: 7. Germline loops: CDR1 LNHDA, CDR2 SQIVND (reference sequence). CDR3 loop: CASSIGEGQRTQYF. The DNA for the CDR3 is TGTGCCAGTAGTATAGGAGAGGGACAGCGGACGCAGTATTTT.

The gene calls are TRBV6-5 and TRBJ2-5, with a possible D match to TRBD1 (6 bases). Trimming pared 2 bases from V and 4 bases from J, leaving 20 bases between. This CDR3 comprises 17 residues. CDR1 is MNHEY, CDR2 SVGAGI, per germline. The CDR3 spells CASSYRQGPGRAETQYF. In DNA form, the CDR3 reads TGTGCCAGCAGTTACAGGCAGGGGCCCGGCAGGGCAGAGACCCAGTACTTC.

This clonotype has more than one count but fewer than ten. The chain joins TRBV6-5 to TRBJ2-7, with 7 bases identical to TRBD2. CDR1 MNHEY and CDR2 SVGAGI come from the germline V gene. The CDR3 extends over 12 amino acids. The V gene end was trimmed by 11 bases and the J gene end by 11 bases; junction bases not matched to a gene: 15. CDR3 residues: CASRREVGQEYF. The CDR3 nucleotides read TGTGCCTCCCGACGGGAGGTGGGGCAGGAGTACTTC.